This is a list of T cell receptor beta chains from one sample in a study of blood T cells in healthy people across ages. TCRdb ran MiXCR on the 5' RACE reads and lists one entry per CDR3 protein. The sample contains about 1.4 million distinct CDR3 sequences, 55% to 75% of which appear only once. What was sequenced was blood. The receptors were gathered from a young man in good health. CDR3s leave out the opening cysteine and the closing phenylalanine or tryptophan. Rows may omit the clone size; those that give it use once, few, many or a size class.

cdr3_aa: ASSLGHGAITYEQY
j_call: TRBJ2-7
v_call: TRBV11-2
clone_size: NA
cdr3_length: 14

cdr3_aa: ASSQGQGRNTGELF
j_call: TRBJ2-2
v_call: TRBV18
clone_size: NA
cdr3_length: 14

cdr3_aa: SVVPVQGYEQY
j_call: TRBJ2-7
v_call: TRBV29-1
clone_size: NA
cdr3_length: 11

cdr3_aa: ASRFTGQGGYEQY
j_call: NA
v_call: TRBV10-2
clone_size: NA
cdr3_length: 13

cdr3_aa: ASFEGDTDTQY
j_call: TRBJ2-3
v_call: TRBV5-1
clone_size: NA
cdr3_length: 11

cdr3_aa: AARPGANTEAF
j_call: TRBJ1-1
v_call: TRBV4-2
clone_size: NA
cdr3_length: 11

cdr3_aa: ASSYMAENYEQY
j_call: TRBJ2-7
v_call: TRBV6-5
clone_size: few
cdr3_length: 12

cdr3_aa: ASSLAQGMNTEAF
j_call: TRBJ1-1
v_call: TRBV7-9
clone_size: few
cdr3_length: 13

cdr3_aa: ASSQVDRGSTGTQY
j_call: TRBJ2-3
v_call: TRBV4-1
clone_size: NA
cdr3_length: 14

cdr3_aa: ASSSDREGGYT
j_call: TRBJ1-2
v_call: TRBV7-9
clone_size: NA
cdr3_length: 11

cdr3_aa: ASSYWQGSDEQY
j_call: TRBJ2-7
v_call: TRBV6-5
clone_size: NA
cdr3_length: 12

cdr3_aa: ASSTWGPEEAF
j_call: TRBJ1-1
v_call: TRBV7-9
clone_size: NA
cdr3_length: 11

cdr3_aa: ASSQVGGGKDEQY
j_call: NA
v_call: TRBV4-1
clone_size: few
cdr3_length: 13

cdr3_aa: ASSEEGRRKLF
j_call: TRBJ1-4
v_call: TRBV2
clone_size: few
cdr3_length: 11

cdr3_aa: SARDFLAGPSYEQY
j_call: TRBJ2-7
v_call: TRBV20-1
clone_size: NA
cdr3_length: 14

cdr3_aa: SARVISSTDTQY
j_call: TRBJ2-3
v_call: TRBV20-1
clone_size: NA
cdr3_length: 12

cdr3_aa: ASSPDPNTEAF
j_call: TRBJ1-1
v_call: TRBV4-1
clone_size: NA
cdr3_length: 11

cdr3_aa: ASRGLLYEQY
j_call: TRBJ2-7
v_call: TRBV7-9
clone_size: NA
cdr3_length: 10

cdr3_aa: ASSRQRRDSPLH
j_call: TRBJ1-6
v_call: TRBV2
clone_size: NA
cdr3_length: 12

cdr3_aa: ASSLKAASYEQY
j_call: TRBJ2-7
v_call: TRBV13
clone_size: NA
cdr3_length: 12

cdr3_aa: ASRAAPNEKLF
j_call: TRBJ1-4
v_call: TRBV7-2
clone_size: NA
cdr3_length: 11

cdr3_aa: VSGLGQGGYEQY
j_call: NA
v_call: TRBV6-5
clone_size: NA
cdr3_length: 12

cdr3_aa: ASSQGLSTVGPTGELF
j_call: TRBJ2-2
v_call: TRBV4-2
clone_size: NA
cdr3_length: 16

cdr3_aa: ASSLDYTDTQY
j_call: TRBJ2-3
v_call: TRBV7-2
clone_size: many
cdr3_length: 11

cdr3_aa: ASSYRRNYGYT
j_call: TRBJ1-2
v_call: TRBV28
clone_size: few
cdr3_length: 11

cdr3_aa: SARDRRLGTDTQY
j_call: TRBJ2-3
v_call: TRBV20-1
clone_size: once
cdr3_length: 13

cdr3_aa: ASKAQARNPPAETQY
j_call: TRBJ2-5
v_call: TRBV6-6
clone_size: few
cdr3_length: 15

cdr3_aa: ASSGTLTGSSISYNEQF
j_call: TRBJ2-1
v_call: TRBV5-6
clone_size: NA
cdr3_length: 17

cdr3_aa: SARGSGGWETQY
j_call: TRBJ2-5
v_call: TRBV20-1
clone_size: few
cdr3_length: 12

cdr3_aa: SAPQEVGTSNEQF
j_call: TRBJ2-1
v_call: TRBV20-1
clone_size: many
cdr3_length: 13